These T cell receptor beta chains were read from a single sample in a study of graft-versus-host responses after intestinal transplantation. Method: immunoSEQ multiplex PCR; TCRdb's copy keeps in-frame clones and lacks some. The sample shows about 88,000 clones, around 93% of them seen only once. Antigens for these TCRs are unknown. The sample was unstimulated CD4+ T cells sorted from spleen or lymph node cells, taken before transplant. These receptors came from a human donor who was the organ donor for an intestinal transplant. Both conserved end residues are part of each CDR3.

V,CDR3
TRBV5-6,CASSPDGTYEQYF
TRBV5-4,CASSLGGSGANVLTF
TRBV6-5,CASSTVYNSPLHF
TRBV2,CASSGGDRSYGYTF
TRBV28,CASSLASIAKNIQYF
TRBV7-9,CASSLRSLNTEAFF
TRBV15,CATSVRGTGNQPQHF
TRBV7-2,CASSSPLAGGSKNIQYF
TRBV6-5,CASSPLAMETQYF
TRBV7-9,CASSLGGGQDETQYF
TRBV5-4,CASSLRQGGGTDTQYF
TRBV27,CASSSGANVLTF
TRBV5-8,CASSLGVGANSNQPQHF
TRBV27,CASSSRYGWVNTEAFF
TRBV4-1,CASSQGRGTGAYEQYF
TRBV6-1,CASTEDPGAWYGYTF
TRBV6-1,CASRGGQLYNSPLHF
TRBV5-1,CASSFGDERTEAFF
TRBV11-3,CASSLDRDTEAFF
TRBV5-1,CASSSGGSGGYTF
TRBV4-2,CASSRDNQNEQFF
TRBV6-5,CASSSQENNSPLHF
TRBV27,CASSFADRGDGYTF
TRBV7-2,CASSLVPGTEAFF
TRBV28,CASQGFTDTQYF
TRBV9,CASSVGWNTEAFF
TRBV7-2,CASSRQGSSNQPQHF
TRBV18,CASSGQPDTEAFF
TRBV30,CAWSVGRGSSREQFF
TRBV13,CASSSRKRGQAFF
TRBV7-5,CARNMFFRSPDTQYF
TRBV10-2,CASGDRFKNIQYF
TRBV7-2,CASSFARVTSYGYTF
TRBV6-7,CARLKGQGRKSEQYF
TRBV28,CASIYRGSGSEKLFF
TRBV5-1,CASSPTNEKLFF
TRBV28,CASSLRKGLPEAFF
TRBV7-9,CASSLGERGRQPQHF
TRBV30,CAWSVLAGGTNEQFF
TRBV7-6,CASSSWGSEQYF